This TCR beta chain is drawn from a study of blood T cell repertoires in COVID-19. About the research overall: COVID-19 samples collected from the United States, Italy and Spain covered acute and convalescent phases.

Germline lookup yields CDR1 SGDLS and CDR2 YYNGEE. V dropped 0 bases and J dropped 9 bases, with 13 bases sitting between them. This CDR3 region has 15 residues. Some clones are missing from TCRdb's copy, which holds only in-frame ones; the method was immunoSEQ multiplex PCR. There are some 360,000 clones in the sample; over 75% occur only once, and roughly 2.1% lies in the top ten. The sequenced material came from peripheral blood. The sequence was collected from a woman aged 55-70 years with COVID-19, enrolled during active disease. This chain uses TRBV9 with TRBJ1-6; D perhaps matches TRBD1 (5 bases). The CDR3 spells CASSVVSGGGSPLHF. The CDR3 DNA reads TGTGCCAGCAGCGTAGTATCTGGGGGGGGTTCACCCCTCCACTTT.